Following are 15 T cell receptor beta chains from one sample sequenced in a study of T-cell reconstitution after alpha-beta-depleted transplantation in children. Preparation of the TCRbeta library was carried out with unique molecular identifiers. A single record per CDR3 protein comes from TCRdb applying MiXCR to the PCR reads. The sample lists around 450,000 distinct CDR3 sequences, over 40% seen once, with 27% in the top ten. The source was PBMCs, collected before TCRalphabeta/CD19-depleted stem cell transplant. All receptors derive from a girl aged 2-10 years with aplastic anemia, due to receive a stem cell transplant.

The chain joins TRBV6-5 to TRBJ2-5; 7 bases are a match to TRBD2. Germline CDR1 is MNHEY and CDR2 is SVGAGI. The CDR3 is made up of 14 amino acids. Losses at the gene ends were 2 bases for V and 5 bases for J; bases not matched to a gene: 5. CDR3 region: CASSYERGGETQYF. The CDR3 bases are TGTGCCAGCAGTTACGAGCGGGGCGGGGAGACCCAGTACTTC.

This rearrangement joins TRBV9 to TRBJ2-5; D gene uncertain. Germline values: CDR1 SGDLS, CDR2 YYNGEE. This CDR3 region has 14 residues. V lost 0 bases and J 5 bases, leaving 11 bases between the germline ends. DNA of the CDR3: TGTGCCAGCAGCGTAGGGACGCGGAAGGAGACCCAGTACTTC. Its translation is CASSVGTRKETQYF.

There are many counts of this clonotype. The CDR3 DNA follows: TGTGCCAGCAGCACCTTAGCGGAGAACACAGATACGCAGTATTTT. Amino acid sequence: CASSTLAENTDTQYF. The rearrangement joins TRBV7-3 to TRBJ2-3, with a possible D match to TRBD2 (6 bases). The germline gives CDR1 SGHTA, CDR2 FQGTGA. The CDR3 runs 15 residues. The V end was cut by 5 bases, the J end by 2 bases, with 14 bases between. The complete variable domain, with remaining parts taken from reference TRBV7-3 and TRBJ2-3, reads GAGVSQTPSNKVTEKGKYVELRCDPISGHTALYWYRQSLGQGPEFLIYFQGTGAADDSGLPNDRFFAVRPEGSVSTLKIQRTERGDSAVYLCASSTLAENTDTQYFGPGTRLTVL.

The CDR3 loop is CSASGGYEQYF. The CDR3 nucleotides are TGCAGTGCTAGCGGTGGGTATGAGCAGTACTTC. The chain joins TRBV20-1 to TRBJ2-7; unclear D gene. Germline-derived CDR1 and CDR2 are DFQATT and SNEGSKA (reference sequence). This CDR3 contains 11 residues. The germline V and J ends were trimmed by 3 bases and 7 bases, with 10 bases remaining between them.

This clonotype has a count of ten or more. This chain connects TRBV14 to TRBJ2-3, with 12 bases aligning to TRBD2. The CDR3 has 18 residues. In germline, CDR1 is SGHDN, CDR2 FVKESK. Trimming took 3 bases from V and 2 from J; bases not matched to a gene: 9. Here the CDR3 reads CASSHGTRTSGITDTQYF. The DNA for the CDR3 is TGTGCCAGCAGCCACGGCACCCGGACTAGCGGGATCACAGATACGCAGTATTTT. Full variable domain (outside the CDR3, taken from reference TRBV14 and TRBJ2-3): EAGVTQFPSHSVIEKGQTVTLRCDPISGHDNLYWYRRVMGKEIKFLLHFVKESKQDESGMPNNRFLAERTGGTYSTLKVQPAELEDSGVYFCASSHGTRTSGITDTQYFGPGTRLTVL.

A single count supports this clonotype. V gene TRBV7-2 combines with J gene TRBJ2-1; D unresolved. The CDR3 contains 13 residues. The germline CDR1 and CDR2 sequences are SGHTA and FQGNSA. V was clipped by 1 base and J by 7 bases, with 8 bases between them. The CDR3 nucleotides read TGTGCCAGCAGCTTAGGGCCCCGGAATGAGCAGTTCTTC. As protein: CASSLGPRNEQFF.

The chain couples TRBV9 to TRBJ2-1, with TRBD2 matching 10 bases. Unmatched junction bases numbered 7, after V lost 1 base and J lost 12 bases. This CDR3 region has 14 residues. Per germline, CDR1 SGDLS and CDR2 YYNGEE. The CDR3 region has the DNA TGTGCCAGCAGCGTACGGACTAGCGGTACGCGGCAGTTCTTC. This codes for CASSVRTSGTRQFF.

This clonotype was seen at least ten times. The rearrangement joins TRBV29-1 to TRBJ1-1; no definite D call. Trimming shortened V by 6 bases and J by 1 base, and 12 bases separated the two germline ends. CDR3 length: 13 amino acids. The germline CDR1 and CDR2 sequences are SQVTM and ANQGSEA. The CDR3 nucleotides are TGCAGCGTAATAGGCCAGCCGAACACTGAAGCTTTCTTT. It specifies CSVIGQPNTEAFF.

The gene calls are TRBV20-1 and TRBJ2-1; 12 bases fit TRBD2. Germline V CDR1 and CDR2: DFQATT, SNEGSKA (reference sequence). This CDR3 is built from 15 residues. V lost 6 bases, J lost 9 bases, and 12 bases stayed unmatched. CDR3 coding DNA: TGCAGTGCCAACCGCCTAGCGGGGGGGCCACGTGAGCAGTTCTTC. This gives the protein CSANRLAGGPREQFF.

This clonotype was observed once. The chain links TRBV4-1 to TRBJ2-5; 7 nucleotides match TRBD1. J lost 6 bases, V lost 0 bases, and 10 bases had no gene match. This CDR3 spans 16 amino acids. Germline CDR1 MGHRA, CDR2 YSYEKL. CDR3: CASSQDRGQPKKTQYF. CDR3 DNA: TGCGCCAGCAGCCAAGATCGGGGACAGCCCAAGAAGACCCAGTACTTC.

The chain carries TRBV7-2 and TRBJ1-2; D uncertain. Between the trimmed V and J ends, which lost 4 bases and 0 bases, there was a span of 6 bases. Germline V CDR1 and CDR2: SGHTA, FQGNSA. The CDR3 totals 13 residues. The CDR3 bases are TGTGCCAGCAGCTCCACGCCTAACTATGGCTACACCTTC. This encodes CASSSTPNYGYTF. The complete variable domain, with remaining parts taken from reference TRBV7-2 and TRBJ1-2, reads GAGVSQSPSNKVTEKGKDVELRCDPISGHTALYWYRQSLGQGLEFLIYFQGNSAPDKSGLPSDRFSAERTGGSVSTLTIQRTQQEDSAVYLCASSSTPNYGYTFGSGTRLTVV.

The chain couples TRBV6-1 to TRBJ2-3; tentative D call: TRBD1 (5 bases). The CDR3 has 14 residues. CDR1 and CDR2 (germline): MNHNS, SASEGT. The V and J ends lost 11 bases and 2 bases respectively, with 17 bases between them. CDR3 residues: CAVTARAATDTQYF. The DNA of the CDR3 is TGTGCCGTAACCGCCAGGGCCGCCACAGATACGCAGTATTTT.

The J gene is TRBJ2-5, the V gene TRBV7-9, with 13 positions matching TRBD2. The CDR3 loop spans 17 amino acids. Trimming at V came to 4 bases and at J to 5 bases, leaving 10 bases not matched to a gene. CDR1 SEHNR and CDR2 FQNEAQ come from the germline V gene (reference sequence). CDR3 DNA: TGTGCCAGCAGCTCCGGACTAGCGGGAGCAGGACCGGAGACCCAGTACTTC. As protein: CASSSGLAGAGPETQYF.

The genes are TRBV5-6 and TRBJ2-7; D call uncertain. Looked up from germline, CDR1 is SGHDT and CDR2 is YYEEEE. The CDR3 extends over 15 amino acids. V lost 7 bases, J lost 2 bases, and 19 bases lay in between. The CDR3 nucleotides are TGTGCCAGCCGCCCCTTAGGTAGCAATCCCTACGAGCAGTACTTC. As protein: CASRPLGSNPYEQYF.

In this sample, this clonotype turned up many times. The V call is TRBV10-1, the J call TRBJ2-3; 7 bases are a match to TRBD2. Germline V gene data show CDR1 as WNHNN and CDR2 as SYGVQD (reference sequence). The CDR3 has 14 amino acids. V lost 5 bases to trimming and J lost 3 bases; unmatched junction nucleotides: 5. The CDR3 coding sequence is TGCGCCAGCAGTCCGCGGGAGTCTACAGATACGCAGTATTTT. Amino acid sequence: CASSPRESTDTQYF.